Shown below are 20 T cell receptor beta chains from a single sample sequenced in a study of graft-versus-host responses after intestinal transplantation. Data came from immunoSEQ multiplex PCR; TCRdb stores just in-frame clones and leaves some out. The data show tens of thousands of clones, roughly nine tenths seen once. For these TCRs, the target antigens are not known. The material was unstimulated CD8+ T cells sorted from spleen or lymph node cells, obtained before intestinal transplant. The receptors were gathered from a human donor who received an intestinal transplant.

The J gene is TRBJ2-7, the V gene TRBV4-2; 11 bases agree with TRBD2. The CDR3 sequence is 16 residues long. Unmatched junction bases numbered 8, after V lost 1 base and J lost 6 bases. The germline V gene has CDR1 LGHNA and CDR2 YNFKEQ. CDR3 DNA sequence: TGTGCCAGCAGCCAAGCCCTACTAGCGGGAGAAGGCGAGCAGTACTTC. Translating gives CASSQALLAGEGEQYF.

This chain uses TRBV2 with TRBJ2-1, with no clear D. Deletions cut 7 bases from V and 1 base from J, with 11 bases between. Looked up from germline, CDR1 is SNHLY and CDR2 is FYNNEI. This CDR3 has 14 amino acids. CDR3 protein: CASNDNGSYNEQFF. CDR3 coding DNA: TGTGCCAGCAACGACAATGGGTCCTACAATGAGCAGTTCTTC.

This rearrangement joins TRBV11-2 to TRBJ1-4; tentatively, D is TRBD1 (6 bases). The germline V gene encodes CDR1 SGHAT and CDR2 FQNNGV. V lost 0 bases and J lost 2, with 10 bases in between. The CDR3 loop spans 16 amino acids. The CDR3 is CASSLDAGETNEKLFF. The CDR3 coding sequence is TGTGCCAGCAGCTTAGATGCAGGGGAGACTAATGAAAAACTGTTTTTT.

The rearrangement joins TRBV29-1 to TRBJ2-7; D not certain. Trimming took 5 bases from V and 0 from J, leaving 5 bases between them. The germline CDR1 and CDR2 sequences are SQVTM and ANQGSEA. This CDR3 comprises 11 residues. CDR3 nucleotides: TGCAGCGTTCGGAGCTCCTACGAGCAGTACTTC. Its protein is CSVRSSYEQYF.

The V call is TRBV30, the J call TRBJ2-7; TRBD1 aligns across 7 bases. The junction had 5 bases not matched to a gene; V was cut back by 0 bases and J by 3 bases. The CDR3 spans 14 residues. Germline CDR1 GTSNPN, CDR2 SVGIG (reference sequence). The CDR3 sequence is CAWSVGRGRYEQYF. CDR3 coding DNA: TGTGCCTGGAGTGTTGGAAGGGGGCGCTACGAGCAGTACTTC.

The chain is built from TRBV7-9 and TRBJ1-5, with no clear D. Germline values: CDR1 SEHNR, CDR2 FQNEAQ (reference sequence). Trimming cost V 1 base and J 5 bases, with 12 bases left between them. The CDR3 is 15 amino acids. CDR3 bases: TGTGCCAGCAGCTTAGTCGGCGGTGACGATCAGCCCCAGCATTTT. Protein sequence: CASSLVGGDDQPQHF. Based on the CDR3 plus reference TRBV7-9 and TRBJ1-5, the full variable domain is DTGVSQNPRHKITKRGQNVTFRCDPISEHNRLYWYRQTLGQGPEFLTYFQNEAQLEKSRLLSDRFSAERPKGSFSTLEIQRTEQGDSAMYLCASSLVGGDDQPQHFGDGTRLSIL.

This clone was seen a few times. This chain links TRBV2 with TRBJ2-7; a possible D gene is TRBD1 (6 bases). V was trimmed by 2 bases and J by 3 bases, leaving 17 bases between them. The CDR3 loop spans 16 amino acids. Germline-derived CDR1 and CDR2 are SNHLY and FYNNEI. CDR3 nucleotides: TGTGCCAGCAGTGAAACCCTACAGGGAACAATCTACGAGCAGTACTTC. Protein: CASSETLQGTIYEQYF.

The chain employs TRBV11-2 and TRBJ1-1, with a weak D call TRBD1 (6 bases). CDR3 size: 14 residues. From germline, CDR1 is SGHAT and CDR2 FQNNGV. V was clipped by 5 bases and J by 4 bases, with 14 bases between them. The CDR3 protein is CASSPDRFGTEAFF. The CDR3 coding sequence is TGTGCCAGCAGCCCCGACAGGTTCGGCACTGAAGCTTTCTTT.

The gene calls are TRBV6-5 and TRBJ1-3; 9 positions match TRBD1. Germline V gives CDR1 MNHEY, CDR2 SVGAGI. The CDR3 spans 14 residues. V dropped 4 bases and J dropped 8; count of bases not matched to a gene: 6. The chain's CDR3 is CASSSGGQGDTIYF. CDR3 in DNA: TGTGCCAGCAGTTCCGGGGGACAGGGAGACACCATATATTTT.

This clone was picked up one time. Relative to the germline gene, one junction end is altered; a read error may explain this. This rearrangement joins TRBV4-1 to TRBJ2-7; no clear D. The CDR3 is 14 amino acids. Germline CDR1 is MGHRA and CDR2 is YSYEKL. DNA of the CDR3: TGTGCCAGCAGCCCCCGACGGAGCTCCTACGAGCAGTACTTC. This sequence encodes CASSPRRSSYEQYF.

The chain employs TRBV6-1 and TRBJ1-4, with TRBD1 identical over 7 bases. With 1 base clipped from V and 5 bases from J, the junction kept 10 bases outside the gene matches. Germline CDR1 reads MNHNS; CDR2 reads SASEGT. CDR3 length equals 17 residues. The CDR3 here is CASSEGGGQWANEKLFF. DNA of the CDR3: TGTGCCAGCAGTGAAGGAGGGGGACAGTGGGCGAATGAAAAACTGTTTTTT.

The gene calls are TRBV6-5 and TRBJ1-1, with TRBD1 matching over 7 bases. This CDR3 has 12 amino acids. Per the germline V gene, CDR1 is MNHEY and CDR2 is SVGAGI. V lost 5 bases, J lost 5 bases, and 2 bases stayed unmatched. The chain's CDR3 is CASSLRGTEAFF. DNA of the CDR3: TGTGCCAGCAGTCTCAGGGGGACTGAAGCTTTCTTT.

V usage is TRBV5-1 and J usage is TRBJ1-3; TRBD1 matches 7 bases. CDR1 SGHRS and CDR2 YFSETQ come from the germline V gene. V gave up 6 bases and J gave up 4 bases; unmatched junction bases: 13. The CDR3 has 16 amino acids. CDR3 sequence: CASTPLDRVNGNTIYF. CDR3 sequence (DNA): TGCGCCAGCACCCCCCTCGACAGGGTCAACGGAAACACCATATATTTT.

The J gene is TRBJ2-7, the V gene TRBV9; D uncertain. Germline V gene data show CDR1 as SGDLS and CDR2 as YYNGEE. Trimming left V 1 base short and J 6 bases short, with 11 bases between. This CDR3 is 13 amino acids long. The chain's CDR3 is CASSVFPYGEQYF. The DNA for the CDR3 is TGTGCCAGCAGCGTATTCCCCTATGGCGAGCAGTACTTC.

Concerning this clone: The sample contains more than one DNA sequence encoding this CDR3. The chain carries TRBV19 and TRBJ2-3; perhaps TRBD2 as D (6 bases). The CDR3 is 14 residues long. Trimming pared 6 bases from V and 5 bases from J, leaving 15 bases between. Germline V gene sequence: CDR1 LNHDA, CDR2 SQIVND (reference sequence). The CDR3 protein is CASRSTGELDTQYF. The CDR3 DNA follows: TGTGCCAGTAGATCGACGGGGGAATTAGATACGCAGTATTTT.

This sequence joins TRBV11-2 and TRBJ1-4; no reliable D call. V dropped 1 base and J dropped 5 bases, with 8 bases sitting between them. This CDR3 is built from 14 residues. Germline V gives CDR1 SGHAT, CDR2 FQNNGV. CDR3 protein: CASSLGRFNEKLFF. The CDR3 DNA sequence: TGTGCCAGCAGCTTAGGCAGGTTCAATGAAAAACTGTTTTTT.

The chain recombines TRBV4-1 with TRBJ2-1; TRBD2 is a possible D gene (6 bases). The V gene's germline CDR1 is MGHRA and CDR2 YSYEKL. V gave up 1 base and J gave up 6 bases, with 10 bases separating them. The CDR3 is 14 residues long. As DNA, the CDR3 is TGCGCCAGCAGCCAAGTGGAGGGCCGCAATGAGCAGTTCTTC. Protein product: CASSQVEGRNEQFF.

This clone showed up just a few times. The rearrangement joins TRBV5-6 to TRBJ2-7; D is perhaps TRBD1 (5 bases). The CDR3 loop spans 15 amino acids. V lost 4 bases to trimming and J lost 3 bases, with 17 bases between them. Germline-derived CDR1 and CDR2 are SGHDT and YYEEEE. The CDR3 region is CASSPKWTTNYEQYF. In DNA form, the CDR3 reads TGTGCCAGCAGCCCCAAGTGGACAACGAACTACGAGCAGTACTTC. The variable domain in full, with the rest retrieved from reference TRBV5-6 and TRBJ2-7, is DAGVTQSPTHLIKTRGQQVTLRCSPKSGHDTVSWYQQALGQGPQFIFQYYEEEERQRGNFPDRFSGHQFPNYSSELNVNALLLGDSALYLCASSPKWTTNYEQYFGPGTRLTVT.

The chain combines TRBV7-9 with TRBJ2-5, with TRBD2 identical over 11 bases. This CDR3 region has 15 residues. Germline V lookup: CDR1 SEHNR, CDR2 FQNEAQ (reference sequence). With V trimmed by 6 bases and J by 3 bases, 6 bases remained unmatched. The CDR3 coding sequence is TGTGCCAGCAGACGGACTAGCGGGCGCGAAGAGACCCAGTACTTC. Encoded protein: CASRRTSGREETQYF.

The rearrangement uses TRBV11-2 and TRBJ1-4, with D hard to call. Germline CDR1 reads SGHAT; CDR2 reads FQNNGV. With 4 bases removed from V and 3 bases from J, the gap between germline ends came to 21 bases. The CDR3 runs to 18 residues. The DNA for the CDR3 is TGTGCCAGCAGCTCGACCCCCTCTAGGGAGGCCTCTAATGAAAAACTGTTTTTT. Its protein product is CASSSTPSREASNEKLFF.